This record looks at one T cell receptor beta chain sequence and its context. The antigen remains unidentified. The record originates from a study of radiation and T cells in renal cell carcinoma. The time point here: blood 4 weeks post-SBRT, at nephrectomy. Treatment indicated: 15 Gy SBRT to primary tumor, nephrectomy 4 weeks later. Nephrectomy followed 15 Gy stereotactic body radiation by 4 weeks. Radiation-treated patients gave blood at baseline, week 2 and week 4. Whole-study results and caveats: From baseline, blood top tumor clonotypes peaked at 2 weeks post-radiation.

This CDR3 has 14 amino acids. Trimming stripped 0 bases from V and 0 bases from J, with 7 bases between. Germline V CDR1 and CDR2: SGDLS, YYNGEE. The table came from immunoSEQ multiplex PCR; TCRdb's copy has only in-frame clones and leaves some out. The sample contains 120,000 to 150,000 clones, 86% of which appear only once. The material sequenced was blood, taken from a patient whose treatment included radiotherapy and nephrectomy. This TCR derives from a woman aged 45-65 years with renal cell carcinoma. This chain links TRBV9 with TRBJ2-7; no reliable D call. The CDR3 bases are TGTGCCAGCAGCGTAGAGTCATACTCCTACGAGCAGTACTTC. Protein: CASSVESYSYEQYF.